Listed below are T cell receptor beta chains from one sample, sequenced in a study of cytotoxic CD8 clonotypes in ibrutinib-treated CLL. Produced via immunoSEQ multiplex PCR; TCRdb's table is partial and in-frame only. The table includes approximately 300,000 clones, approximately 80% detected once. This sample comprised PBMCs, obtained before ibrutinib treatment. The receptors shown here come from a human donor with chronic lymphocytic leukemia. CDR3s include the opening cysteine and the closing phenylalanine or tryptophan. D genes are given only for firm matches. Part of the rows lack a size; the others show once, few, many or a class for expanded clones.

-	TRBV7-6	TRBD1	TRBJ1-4	TGTGCCAGCAGCCGGGGACAGGCTGGTGAAAAACTGTTTTTT	CASSRGQAGEKLFF
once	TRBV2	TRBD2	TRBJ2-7	TGTGCCAGCAGCGCTAGCGGGAGAGAATACGAGCAGTACTTC	CASSASGREYEQYF
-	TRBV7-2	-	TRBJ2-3	TGTGCCAGCAGCCAAGACGCGCCCTTTAGCGGATACACAGATACGCAGTATTTT	CASSQDAPFSGYTDTQYF
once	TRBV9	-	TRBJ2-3	TGTGCCAGCAGCCCTCAACTGGGCCCAGATACGCAGTATTTT	CASSPQLGPDTQYF
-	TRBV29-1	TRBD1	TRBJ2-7	TGCAGCGCCCGGGACAGGTTATACGAGCAGTACTTC	CSARDRLYEQYF
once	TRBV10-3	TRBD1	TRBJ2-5	TGTGCCATCAGCGGAGGGACAGGGAAGGAGACCCAGTACTTC	CAISGGTGKETQYF
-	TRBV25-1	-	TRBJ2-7	TGTGCCAGCAGCCCTTCCTCCTACGAGCAGTACTTC	CASSPSSYEQYF
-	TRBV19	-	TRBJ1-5	TGTGCCACCTTTAACCAAGGTCCTCATCAGCCCCAGCATTTT	CATFNQGPHQPQHF
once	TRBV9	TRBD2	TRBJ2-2	TGTGCCAGCAGCCCCTGGGGGGGTGATAGCACCGGGGAGCTGTTTTTT	CASSPWGGDSTGELFF
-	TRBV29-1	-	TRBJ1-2	TGCAGCGTTGAAGATCGGAGGTGGGGGACAACACCGGGCTACACCTTC	CSVEDRRWGTTPGYTF
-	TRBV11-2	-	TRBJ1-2	TGTGCCAGCAGCTTAGGGGGGGCAATCGGTGGCTACACCTTC	CASSLGGAIGGYTF
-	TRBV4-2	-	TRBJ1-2	TGTGCCAGCAGCCAAGACCCCCAGGGAGGTGGCTACACCTTC	CASSQDPQGGGYTF
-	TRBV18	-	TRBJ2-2	TGTGCCAGCTCACCGCAGGGTAGCAGGAACGCCGGGGAGCTGTTTTTT	CASSPQGSRNAGELFF
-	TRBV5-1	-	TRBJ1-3	TGCGCCAGCAGCCCTGGCTACTCTGGAAACACCATATATTTT	CASSPGYSGNTIYF
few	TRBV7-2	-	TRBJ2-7	TGTGCCAGCAGCTTAGGAGGCCAGGACTACGAGCAGTACTTC	CASSLGGQDYEQYF
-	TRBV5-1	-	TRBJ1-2	TGCGCCAGCAGCTTGAGGGCAGACGGCTATGGCTACACCTTC	CASSLRADGYGYTF
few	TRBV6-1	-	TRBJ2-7	TGTGCCATCAGTGAGTCACCGGGAATCTACGAGCAGTACTTC	CAISESPGIYEQYF
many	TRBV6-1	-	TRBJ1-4	TGTGCCAGCCATACAGGGTCAACTAATGAAAAACTGTTTTTT	CASHTGSTNEKLFF
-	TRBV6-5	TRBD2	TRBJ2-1	TGTGCCAGCAGCCCACTAGCGGGAGCCGCCGATGAGCAGTTCTTC	CASSPLAGAADEQFF
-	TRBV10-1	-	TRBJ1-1	TGCGCCAGCAGTGAGCCCAGCGAGGGGAGTGAAGCTTTCTTT	CASSEPSEGSEAFF
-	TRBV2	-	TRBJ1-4	TGTGCCAGCAGGAGGGAGGGTGAAAAACTGTTTTTT	CASRREGEKLFF
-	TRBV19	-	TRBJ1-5	TGTGCCAGTAGTAGTAGACGGGTCTTCAATCAGCCCCAGCATTTT	CASSSRRVFNQPQHF
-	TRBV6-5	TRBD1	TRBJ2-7	TGTGCCAGCAGTTACATACAGGGGATGAACGAGCAGTACTTC	CASSYIQGMNEQYF
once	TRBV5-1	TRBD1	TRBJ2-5	TGCGCCAGCAGGCGGGGGACAGGGGGTGTGGGCCAAGAGACCCAGTACTTC	CASRRGTGGVGQETQYF
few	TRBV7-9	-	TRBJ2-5	TGTGCCAGCAGCTTAGGCATAGAGACCCAGTACTTC	CASSLGIETQYF
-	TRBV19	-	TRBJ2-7	TGTGCCAGTAGTATGAACAGGGCCCACGAGCAGTACTTC	CASSMNRAHEQYF
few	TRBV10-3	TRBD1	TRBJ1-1	TGTGCCATCAGGGGAAGCAGACAGGGGGCGACTGAAGCTTTCTTT	CAIRGSRQGATEAFF
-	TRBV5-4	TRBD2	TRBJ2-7	TGTGCCAGCAGCGGGCAGCGGGAGGGCCTCGAGCAGTACTTC	CASSGQREGLEQYF
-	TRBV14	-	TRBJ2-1	TGTGCCAGCAGCCAAGATATCTGGGGGAATGAGCAGTTCTTC	CASSQDIWGNEQFF
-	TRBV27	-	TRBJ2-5	TGTGCCAGCAGTTTCGGCAGGGCTAAGACCCAGTACTTC	CASSFGRAKTQYF
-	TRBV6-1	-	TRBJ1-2	TGTGCCAGCAGTGAAAGGGACGGTTGGTTGGTTAACTATGGCTACACCTTC	CASSERDGWLVNYGYTF
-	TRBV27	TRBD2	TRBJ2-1	TGTGCCAGCAGTTTTAGGCCTAGCGGAGACAATGAGCAGTTCTTC	CASSFRPSGDNEQFF
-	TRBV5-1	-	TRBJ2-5	TGCGCCAGCAGCCGGGGCCAAGGGCAAGAGACCCAGTACTTC	CASSRGQGQETQYF
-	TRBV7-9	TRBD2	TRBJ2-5	TGTGCCAGCAGCCCAGGACTAGCGGGAGTCCAGGAAGACCAGTACTTC	CASSPGLAGVQEDQYF
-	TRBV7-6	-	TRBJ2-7	TGTGCCAGCAGCTTAGAGGACACCTACGAGCAGTACTTC	CASSLEDTYEQYF
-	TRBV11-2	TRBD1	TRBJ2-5	TGTGCCAGCAGCCCCCCAGGGGGAGAGACCCAGTACTTC	CASSPPGGETQYF
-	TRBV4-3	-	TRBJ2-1	TGCGCCAGCAGCCATTTGGGGTACAATGAGCAGTTCTTC	CASSHLGYNEQFF
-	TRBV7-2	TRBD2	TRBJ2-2	TGTGCCAGCAGCTTAGGGACTAGCGGGAGGTCCGGGGAGCTGTTTTTT	CASSLGTSGRSGELFF
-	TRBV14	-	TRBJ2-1	TGTGCCAGCAGCCAAGATCTGGGCGGACGAGGGGCAGTTGAGCAGTTCTTC	CASSQDLGGRGAVEQFF
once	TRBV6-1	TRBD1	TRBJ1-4	TGTGCCAGCAGTCAAGGACAGGGACGGGAAAAACTGTTTTTT	CASSQGQGREKLFF
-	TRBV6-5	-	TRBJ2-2	TGTGCCAGCAGTTACTCATCCGATTACACCGGGGAGCTGTTTTTT	CASSYSSDYTGELFF
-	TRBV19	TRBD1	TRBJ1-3	TGTGCCAGTAGTACCTGGACAGGGGGCTCCGGAAACACCATATATTTT	CASSTWTGGSGNTIYF
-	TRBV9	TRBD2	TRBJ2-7	TGTGCCAGCAGCGCAAAGGGGACTAGCGGGAACCACGAGCAGTACTTC	CASSAKGTSGNHEQYF
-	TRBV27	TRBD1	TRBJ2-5	TGTGCCAGCAGTTCACCGAACAGGGGAGAGACCCAGTACTTC	CASSSPNRGETQYF
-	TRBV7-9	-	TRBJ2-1	TGTGCCAGCATCCCTGGATGGGGGAATGAGCAGTTCTTC	CASIPGWGNEQFF
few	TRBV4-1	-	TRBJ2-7	TGCGCCAGCAGCCAAGAAGGCCAGGGCTACGAGCAGTACTTC	CASSQEGQGYEQYF